This T cell receptor (beta chain) came from a study of shared clonotypes between healthy human individuals. General study points: Enrolling few donors narrowed the genetic and exposure-history diversity that was represented. Naive subsets usually exceeded memory subsets in estimated richness. Clonotypes not shared had lower generation probabilities than those common to all four donors.

As regards this clone: Its antigen remains unidentified.

The method was immunoSEQ multiplex PCR; TCRdb's version includes in-frame clones alone and lacks a portion of them. The data hold hundreds of thousands of clones, with about 96% observed a single time. The CDR3 is 17 residues long. Trimming cost V 2 bases and J 3 bases; bases outside gene matches: 10. Germline V lookup: CDR1 MNHNS, CDR2 SASEGT. The chain links TRBV6-1 to TRBJ2-7, with 10 nucleotides matching TRBD2. The sequence derives from a woman aged 25 to 39 in good health. Sequencing was carried out using naive CD4+ T cells sorted from blood. Subset given: CD45RA+ positively selected. The CDR3 DNA sequence: TGTGCCAGCAGTGAAATTTTCGTAGCTAGCGGGAGCTACGAGCAGTACTTC. Its protein product is CASSEIFVASGSYEQYF.